This TCR beta chain was sequenced during a study of OX40 agonist ivuxolimab in advanced cancers. Study results and limitations: Mean expanded clone counts were higher in CD8+ than CD4+ T cells.

Details on this clone: Its antigen remains unknown.

V shed 3 bases and J 2 bases; nucleotides not matched to a gene: 4. This CDR3 has 15 residues. Germline CDR1 reads SGHTA; CDR2 reads FQGNSA. Samples were taken at baseline and on day 1 of cycles 4 and 7. The data were produced by immunoSEQ multiplex PCR, yet TCRdb's version contains in-frame clones alone and is incomplete. The sample yields about 34,000 clones, 80% to 95% seen once. This receptor was identified in an adult with an advanced solid tumor such as melanoma, head and neck, liver or kidney cancer. The sequenced sample was CD4+ or CD8+ T cells sorted from blood, obtained in a trial of the OX40 agonist ivuxolimab. The V and J genes are TRBV7-2 and TRBJ2-7; 10 bases match TRBD1. CDR3: CASSFDGTGAYEQYF. CDR3 DNA sequence: TGTGCCAGCAGCTTCGACGGGACAGGGGCCTACGAGCAGTACTTC. Looking up the rest from reference TRBV7-2 and TRBJ2-7 gives the full variable domain: GAGVSQSPSNKVTEKGKDVELRCDPISGHTALYWYRQSLGQGLEFLIYFQGNSAPDKSGLPSDRFSAERTGGSVSTLTIQRTQQEDSAVYLCASSFDGTGAYEQYFGPGTRLTVT.